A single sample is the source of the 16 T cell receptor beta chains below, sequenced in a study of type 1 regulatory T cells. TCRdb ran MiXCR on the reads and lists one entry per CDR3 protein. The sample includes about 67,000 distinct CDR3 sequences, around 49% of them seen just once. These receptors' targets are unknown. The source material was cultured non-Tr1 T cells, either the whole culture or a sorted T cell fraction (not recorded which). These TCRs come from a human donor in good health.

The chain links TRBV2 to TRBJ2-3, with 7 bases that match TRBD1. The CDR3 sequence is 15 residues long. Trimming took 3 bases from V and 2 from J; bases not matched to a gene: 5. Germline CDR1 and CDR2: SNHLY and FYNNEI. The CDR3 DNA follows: TGTGCCAGCAGTGATATGGGGACAGACACAGATACGCAGTATTTT. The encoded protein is CASSDMGTDTDTQYF.

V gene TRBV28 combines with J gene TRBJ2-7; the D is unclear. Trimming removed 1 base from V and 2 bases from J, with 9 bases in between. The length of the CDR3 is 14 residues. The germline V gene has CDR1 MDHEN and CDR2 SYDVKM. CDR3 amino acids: CASSLLRTTYEQYF. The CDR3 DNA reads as TGTGCCAGCAGTTTATTGAGAACGACCTACGAGCAGTACTTC.

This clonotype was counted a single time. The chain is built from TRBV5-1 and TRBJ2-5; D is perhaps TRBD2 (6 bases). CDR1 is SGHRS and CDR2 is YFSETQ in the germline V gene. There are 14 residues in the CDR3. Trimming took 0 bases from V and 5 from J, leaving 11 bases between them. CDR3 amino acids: CASSLVWEEETQYF. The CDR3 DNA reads TGCGCCAGCAGCTTGGTGTGGGAGGAGGAGACCCAGTACTTC.

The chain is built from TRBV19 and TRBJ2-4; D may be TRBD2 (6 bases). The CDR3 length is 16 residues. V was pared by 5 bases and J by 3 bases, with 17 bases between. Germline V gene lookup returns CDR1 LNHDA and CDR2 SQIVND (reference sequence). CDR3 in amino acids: CASSSGPSEGKNIQYF. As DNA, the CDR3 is TGTGCCAGTAGTTCCGGACCATCGGAGGGCAAAAACATTCAGTACTTC.

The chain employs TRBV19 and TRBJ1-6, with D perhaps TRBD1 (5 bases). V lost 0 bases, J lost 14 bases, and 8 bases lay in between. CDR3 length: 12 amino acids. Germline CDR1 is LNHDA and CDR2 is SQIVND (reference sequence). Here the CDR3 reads CASSIERGSLHF. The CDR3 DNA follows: TGTGCCAGTAGTATAGAAAGGGGATCCCTCCACTTT.

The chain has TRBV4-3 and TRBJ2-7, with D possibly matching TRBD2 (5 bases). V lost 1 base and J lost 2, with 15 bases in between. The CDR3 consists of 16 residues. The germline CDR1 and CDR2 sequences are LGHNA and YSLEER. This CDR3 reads CASSQALGAETYEQYF. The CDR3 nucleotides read TGCGCCAGCAGCCAAGCGTTAGGAGCGGAAACCTACGAGCAGTACTTC.

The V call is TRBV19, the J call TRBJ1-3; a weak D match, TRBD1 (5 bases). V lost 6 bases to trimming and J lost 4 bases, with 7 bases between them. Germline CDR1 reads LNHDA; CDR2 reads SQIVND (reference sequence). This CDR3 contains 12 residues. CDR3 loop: CASSRQGNTIYF. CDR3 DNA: TGTGCCAGTAGCCGACAGGGAAACACCATATATTTT.

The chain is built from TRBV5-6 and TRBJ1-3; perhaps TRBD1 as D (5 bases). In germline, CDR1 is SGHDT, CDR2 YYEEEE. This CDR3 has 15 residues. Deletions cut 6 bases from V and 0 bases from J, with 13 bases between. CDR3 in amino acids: CASNHEGASGNTIYF. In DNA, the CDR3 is TGTGCCAGCAACCACGAAGGGGCCTCTGGAAACACCATATATTTT.

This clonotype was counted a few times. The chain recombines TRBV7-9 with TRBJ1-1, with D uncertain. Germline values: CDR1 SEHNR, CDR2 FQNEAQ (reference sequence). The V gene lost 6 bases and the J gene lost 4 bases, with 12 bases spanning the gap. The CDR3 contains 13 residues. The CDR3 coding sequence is TGTGCCAGCAGTTTGGAGGAGTTCACTGAAGCTTTCTTT. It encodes CASSLEEFTEAFF.

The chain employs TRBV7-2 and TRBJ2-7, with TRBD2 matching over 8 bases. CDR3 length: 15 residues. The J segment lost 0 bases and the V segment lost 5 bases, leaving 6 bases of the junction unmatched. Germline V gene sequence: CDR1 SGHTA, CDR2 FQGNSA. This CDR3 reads CASSQLAGNSYEQYF. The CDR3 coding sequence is TGTGCCAGCAGCCAATTAGCGGGGAACTCCTACGAGCAGTACTTC. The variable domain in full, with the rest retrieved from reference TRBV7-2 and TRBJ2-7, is GAGVSQSPSNKVTEKGKDVELRCDPISGHTALYWYRQSLGQGLEFLIYFQGNSAPDKSGLPSDRFSAERTGGSVSTLTIQRTQQEDSAVYLCASSQLAGNSYEQYFGPGTRLTVT.

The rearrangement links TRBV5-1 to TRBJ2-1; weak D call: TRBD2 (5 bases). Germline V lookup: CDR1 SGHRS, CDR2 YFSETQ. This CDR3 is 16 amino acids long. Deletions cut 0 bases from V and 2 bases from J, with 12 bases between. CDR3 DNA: TGCGCCAGCAGCTTGGTAGCCGGACTTCCCTACAATGAGCAGTTCTTC. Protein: CASSLVAGLPYNEQFF.

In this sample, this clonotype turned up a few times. CDR3 DNA sequence: TGTGCCAGCAGCCCCGGGGGTGGGGCGACCGGGGAGCTGTTTTTT. It is translated as CASSPGGGATGELFF. The gene calls are TRBV7-9 and TRBJ2-2; perhaps TRBD2 as D (6 bases). The germline CDR1 and CDR2 sequences are SEHNR and FQNEAQ (reference sequence). The V gene lost 5 bases and the J gene lost 5 bases, with 15 bases spanning the gap. The CDR3 is made up of 15 amino acids.

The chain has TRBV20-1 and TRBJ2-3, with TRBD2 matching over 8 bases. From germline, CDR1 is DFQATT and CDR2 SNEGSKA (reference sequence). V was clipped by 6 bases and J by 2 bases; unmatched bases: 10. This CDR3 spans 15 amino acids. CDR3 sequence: CSASRGGGHTDTQYF. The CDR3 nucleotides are TGCAGTGCCTCACGGGGGGGCGGCCACACAGATACGCAGTATTTT.

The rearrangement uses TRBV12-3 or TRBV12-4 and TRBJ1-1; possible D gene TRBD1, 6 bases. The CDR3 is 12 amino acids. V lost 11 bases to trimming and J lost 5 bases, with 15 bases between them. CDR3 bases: TGTGCCTCTACCCGGGGGCGAACTGAAGCTTTCTTT. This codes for CASTRGRTEAFF.

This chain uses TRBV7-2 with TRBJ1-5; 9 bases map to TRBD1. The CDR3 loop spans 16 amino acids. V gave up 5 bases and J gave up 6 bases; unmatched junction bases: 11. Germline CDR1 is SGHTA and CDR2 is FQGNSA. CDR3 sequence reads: CASSKGRDREGQPQHF. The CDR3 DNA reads TGTGCCAGCAGCAAAGGCCGGGACAGGGAAGGTCAGCCCCAGCATTTT.

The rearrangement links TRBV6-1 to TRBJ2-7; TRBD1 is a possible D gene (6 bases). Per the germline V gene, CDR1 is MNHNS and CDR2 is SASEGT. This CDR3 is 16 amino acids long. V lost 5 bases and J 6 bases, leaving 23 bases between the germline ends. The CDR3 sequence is CASSLVNRAVSSEQYF. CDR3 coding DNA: TGTGCCAGCAGTTTAGTTAACAGGGCCGTAAGTTCCGAGCAGTACTTC.